The T cell receptor beta chain described here comes from a study of shared clonotypes between healthy human individuals. Ten immunoSEQ deep assay plates were used by the authors to sequence unsorted PBMC DNA. Profiled with immunoSEQ multiplex PCR; TCRdb holds only in-frame clones, not every one. The sample carries about half a million clones, 81% recorded once. This clone was observed at least ten times. There are 16 residues in the CDR3. From germline, CDR1 is MDHEN and CDR2 SYDVKM. After removal of 7 bases from V and 10 bases from J, the junction contained 15 bases not matched to a gene. The donors, healthy adults who were HIV-negative, had experienced no recent acute infections or vaccinations.

The source is a woman aged 40 to 55 in good health. Some clones in this sample may be carry-over from other donors' samples. Sequenced material: PBMCs. This rearrangement joins TRBV28 to TRBJ2-1; TRBD2 agrees at 11 bases. CDR3 sequence (DNA): TGTGCCAGCAATGACCCGGGACTAGCGGCTCTTACGGAGCAGTTCTTC. Its translation: CASNDPGLAALTEQFF. Full variable domain (rest looked up from reference TRBV28 and TRBJ2-1): DVKVTQSSRYLVKRTGEKVFLECVQDMDHENMFWYRQDPGLGLRLIYFSYDVKMKEKGDIPEGYSVSREKKERFSLILESASTNQTSMYLCASNDPGLAALTEQFFGPGTRLTVL.